One sample yielded the 3 T cell receptor beta chains listed below, sequenced in a study of OX40 agonist ivuxolimab in advanced cancers. Generated by immunoSEQ multiplex PCR, the TCRdb table keeps only in-frame clones and is missing some. Counted here are 20,000 to 25,000 clones, roughly 85% occurring once; the ten biggest clones make up approximately 40%. The starting material was CD4+ or CD8+ T cells sorted from blood, obtained in a trial of the OX40 agonist ivuxolimab. The origin of the receptors is an adult with an advanced solid tumor such as melanoma, head and neck, liver or kidney cancer.

The chain has TRBV6-5 and TRBJ1-1, with 9 bases matching TRBD1. The J segment lost 5 bases and the V segment lost 2 bases, leaving 6 bases of the junction unmatched. Germline CDR1 MNHEY, CDR2 SVGAGI. The CDR3 has 15 residues. The CDR3 loop is CASSYPGQGVTEAFF. The DNA of the CDR3 is TGTGCCAGCAGTTACCCGGGACAGGGAGTTACTGAAGCTTTCTTT.

This CDR3 is CASTPGAGGWTGELFF. CDR3 DNA: TGTGCCAGCACCCCGGGGGCGGGAGGGTGGACCGGGGAGCTGTTTTTT. The chain recombines TRBV27 with TRBJ2-2, with 9 positions matching TRBD2. CDR3 length: 16 amino acids. Losses at the gene ends were 7 bases for V and 5 bases for J; bases not matched to a gene: 11. Germline loops: CDR1 MNHEY, CDR2 SMNVEV (reference sequence).

The chain joins TRBV7-9 to TRBJ2-7, with TRBD2 matching over 8 bases. The CDR3 is made up of 16 amino acids. Germline loops: CDR1 SEHNR, CDR2 FQNEAQ (reference sequence). V lost 1 base to trimming and J lost 2 bases; unmatched junction nucleotides: 7. The CDR3 is CASSLVGRGATYEQYF. The CDR3 DNA reads TGTGCCAGCAGCTTAGTAGGGCGGGGGGCCACCTACGAGCAGTACTTC.